Sequencing of this T cell receptor (beta chain) was carried out in a study of cytomegalovirus exposure and HLA in healthy donors. Study-wide findings and caveats: A later analysis appeared to link common viral pathogens to several of the most significant clusters. In a later analysis, V- and J-gene trimming of beta chains associated with a DCLRE1C missense variant, replicated independently.

Regarding this clone: Its antigen is not known. One junction end does not reproduce the germline sequence, and a read error may be involved.

Germline CDR1 is LGHNT and CDR2 is FRNRAP. The CDR3 spans 19 residues. PCR was performed using 60 Vbeta and 13 Jbeta primers. Sequenced by immunoSEQ multiplex PCR; TCRdb stores in-frame clones only, minus some. The sample yields 150,000 to 200,000 clones, just over 75% seen once. The TCR was taken from a man aged 40-55 years in good health and CMV-seronegative. The source material was PBMCs. The rearrangement links TRBV12-5 to TRBJ2-5; 11 bases align to TRBD2. The CDR3 reads CANGLDVGASGRPQETQYF. The DNA of the CDR3 is TGTGCTAATGGTTTGGACGTCGGGGCTAGCGGGAGGCCTCAGGAGACCCAGTACTTC.